This T cell receptor (beta chain) was recorded in a study of cytomegalovirus exposure and HLA in healthy donors. The PCR made use of 60 Vbeta and 13 Jbeta primers. Measured with immunoSEQ multiplex PCR; TCRdb has only the in-frame clones, and not every one. The data show approximately 190,000 clones, more than 65% seen once. Notes on this clone: Antigen unknown.

Points from the study as a whole: Association with HLA alleles at 0.05 false discovery rate was found for 16,951 TCR beta sequences in a later analysis. Presence/absence analyses treated sequencing depth as roughly uniform across donors. Beyond CMV serostatus, there was no information to go on about immune exposure.

Nominal health characterized the donors when sampled, though unrecorded immune exposures were likely. The sample taken for sequencing was PBMCs. The TCR sequence derives from a man aged 50 to 59 in good health and CMV-seronegative.

CDR3 protein: CASSIRGWNTEAFF. The CDR3 coding sequence is TGTGCCAGTAGTATCAGGGGGTGGAACACTGAAGCTTTCTTT. The V gene is TRBV19, the J gene TRBJ1-1, with 7 bases that match TRBD1. Losses at the gene ends were 3 bases for V and 1 base for J; bases not matched to a gene: 2. Per the germline V gene, CDR1 is LNHDA and CDR2 is SQIVND (reference sequence). This CDR3 has 14 residues. Based on the CDR3 plus reference TRBV19 and TRBJ1-1, the full variable domain is DGGITQSPKYLFRKEGQNVTLSCEQNLNHDAMYWYRQDPGQGLRLIYYSQIVNDFQKGDIAEGYSVSREKKESFPLTVTSAQKNPTAFYLCASSIRGWNTEAFFGQGTRLTVV.